The 18 T cell receptor beta chains below were found in one sample sequenced in a study of cytomegalovirus exposure and HLA in healthy donors. Assay: immunoSEQ multiplex PCR; the TCRdb copy retains only in-frame clones and omits some. The sample has about 160,000 clones, about 85% seen once; the top ten hold approximately 2.3%. The sequenced sample consisted of PBMCs. The source is a man aged 30-40 years in good health and CMV-seropositive.

The genes are TRBV7-9 and TRBJ2-7; D is perhaps TRBD2 (7 bases). CDR1 is SEHNR and CDR2 is FQNEAQ in the germline V gene (reference sequence). The V gene lost 5 bases and the J gene lost 4 bases, with 18 bases spanning the gap. The CDR3 contains 15 residues. The CDR3: CASSPREGGLYEQYF. DNA of the CDR3: TGTGCCAGCAGCCCCAGGGAGGGGGGGCTTTACGAGCAGTACTTC.

J is TRBJ1-4 and V is TRBV19; D uncertain. This CDR3 has 16 amino acids. The germline V and J ends were trimmed by 10 bases and 2 bases, with 20 bases remaining between them. Germline V gives CDR1 LNHDA, CDR2 SQIVND (reference sequence). The CDR3 DNA follows: TGTGCCACTACGACATCCGGCCGAACGACTAATGAAAAACTGTTTTTT. Protein product: CATTTSGRTTNEKLFF.

The chain has TRBV7-2 and TRBJ2-5; TRBD2 matches 11 bases. The germline gives CDR1 SGHTA, CDR2 FQGNSA. The CDR3 consists of 16 residues. The ends lost 4 bases at V and 5 bases at J; junction bases unmatched: 9. The CDR3 DNA reads as TGTGCCAGCAGCTCCCCCTTAGCGGGGGGGCAGGAGACCCAGTACTTC. It is translated as CASSSPLAGGQETQYF.

The CDR3 coding sequence is TGTGCCAGCAGCGCGGGACAGGGCCGTGTGGACTATGGCTACACCTTC. Translating gives CASSAGQGRVDYGYTF. The chain links TRBV5-4 to TRBJ1-2; TRBD1 aligns across 9 bases. Germline V lookup: CDR1 SGHNT, CDR2 YYREEE (reference sequence). The CDR3 contains 16 residues. With 4 bases clipped from V and 3 bases from J, the junction kept 10 bases outside the gene matches.

CDR3 amino acids: CASREPGQPQHF. In DNA form, the CDR3 reads TGTGCCAGCAGAGAGCCAGGGCAGCCCCAGCATTTT. The rearrangement joins TRBV2 to TRBJ1-5; D is perhaps TRBD1 (5 bases). V dropped 6 bases and J dropped 7 bases, with 10 bases sitting between them. Germline CDR1 reads SNHLY; CDR2 reads FYNNEI. CDR3 length: 12 residues.

This rearrangement joins TRBV15 to TRBJ2-3, with D tentatively TRBD1 (6 bases). The CDR3 consists of 16 residues. Germline loops: CDR1 LNHNV, CDR2 YYDKDF (reference sequence). Trimming removed 4 bases from V and 0 bases from J, with 14 bases in between. The DNA for the CDR3 is TGTGCCACCAGCACGCCGAGGACAGCCAGCACAGATACGCAGTATTTT. It translates to CATSTPRTASTDTQYF.

V usage is TRBV7-2 and J usage is TRBJ2-4; possible D gene TRBD2, 5 bases. The CDR3 has 16 residues. Trimming removed 3 bases at V and 1 base at J, with 13 bases between. Germline assignment: CDR1 SGHTA and CDR2 FQGNSA. This CDR3 is CASSLNPSFAKNIQYF. CDR3 in DNA: TGTGCCAGCAGCTTGAATCCTAGCTTCGCCAAAAACATTCAGTACTTC.

The rearrangement uses TRBV2 and TRBJ1-4, with 10 bases fitting TRBD1. Germline V gene sequence: CDR1 SNHLY, CDR2 FYNNEI. The V gene end was trimmed by 4 bases and the J gene end by 4 bases; junction bases not matched to a gene: 3. This CDR3 contains 15 residues. CDR3 sequence reads: CASSGQGAGNEKLFF. CDR3 DNA: TGTGCCAGCAGTGGACAGGGGGCGGGTAATGAAAAACTGTTTTTT.

V gene TRBV9 combines with J gene TRBJ2-7; a possible D gene is TRBD1 (5 bases). CDR1 is SGDLS, CDR2 YYNGEE, per germline. Trimming took off 0 bases at V and 0 bases at J, with 16 bases between the two ends. The CDR3 is 17 amino acids. CDR3 sequence: CASSVEPSGLSSYEQYF. CDR3 bases: TGTGCCAGCAGCGTAGAGCCTTCAGGGCTCAGCTCCTACGAGCAGTACTTC.

This clone has more than one count but fewer than ten. This sequence joins TRBV6-5 and TRBJ1-6; TRBD1 agrees at 8 bases. The germline gives CDR1 MNHEY, CDR2 SVGAGI. With 2 bases clipped from V and 10 bases from J, the junction kept 4 bases outside the gene matches. CDR3 length: 14 residues. The CDR3 coding sequence is TGTGCCAGCAGTTACCAGGGGGCGGAATCACCCCTCCACTTT. The encoded protein is CASSYQGAESPLHF.

This sequence joins TRBV4-3 and TRBJ2-7; weak D call: TRBD2 (5 bases). With 1 base removed from V and 3 bases from J, the gap between germline ends came to 13 bases. The CDR3 sequence is 15 residues long. Per the germline V gene, CDR1 is LGHNA and CDR2 is YSLEER. In DNA form, the CDR3 reads TGCGCCAGCAGCCAAGGTGCTAGGACTCACTACGAGCAGTACTTC. Translating gives CASSQGARTHYEQYF.

This chain connects TRBV4-3 to TRBJ1-6; the D is unclear. The ends were cut back, 0 bases at V and 0 bases at J, with 15 bases in the middle. Germline V CDR1 and CDR2: LGHNA, YSLEER. This CDR3 contains 19 residues. For the CDR3, the DNA is TGCGCCAGCAGCCAAGATTTAGCCAGTGAGAGCTCCTATAATTCACCCCTCCACTTT. As protein: CASSQDLASESSYNSPLHF.

This chain's CDR3 is CASRAGGTSTDTQYF. CDR3 DNA: TGTGCCAGCAGGGCGGGCGGTACTAGCACAGATACGCAGTATTTT. The J gene is TRBJ2-3, the V gene TRBV7-3, with D tentatively TRBD2 (5 bases). There are 15 residues in the CDR3. V gave up 6 bases and J gave up 0 bases, with 13 bases separating them. CDR1 is SGHTA and CDR2 is FQGTGA in the germline V gene.

This chain uses TRBV5-1 with TRBJ1-1; weak D call: TRBD1 (6 bases). Germline V gene sequence: CDR1 SGHRS, CDR2 YFSETQ. This CDR3 has 17 residues. The V and J ends lost 4 bases and 5 bases respectively, with 24 bases between them. CDR3 protein: CASSPLPGGTSGTEAFF. The CDR3, as DNA: TGCGCCAGCAGCCCCCTTCCCGGGGGGACATCGGGGACTGAAGCTTTCTTT.

The sample holds one count of this clone. The CDR3: CASGGSGTGANEQFF. The DNA of the CDR3 is TGTGCTAGTGGTGGGTCCGGGACAGGGGCCAATGAGCAGTTCTTC. The rearrangement uses TRBV12-5 and TRBJ2-1; 10 positions match TRBD1. Germline CDR1 reads LGHNT; CDR2 reads FRNRAP. The trim removed 5 bases at V and 6 bases at J, leaving 7 bases unmatched. The CDR3 runs 15 residues.

This chain uses TRBV27 with TRBJ2-1; no clear D gene. With 6 bases removed from V and 3 bases from J, the gap between germline ends came to 18 bases. CDR1 and CDR2 (germline): MNHEY, SMNVEV (reference sequence). The CDR3 length is 16 residues. The CDR3 region is CASRGPRNPDYNEQFF. CDR3 sequence (DNA): TGTGCCAGCAGGGGCCCACGCAATCCAGACTACAATGAGCAGTTCTTC.

The rearrangement joins TRBV4-2 to TRBJ1-2, with unresolved D. The CDR3 has 16 amino acids. Germline CDR1 and CDR2: LGHNA and YNFKEQ. Trimming pared 0 bases from V and 3 bases from J, leaving 14 bases between. CDR3 bases: TGTGCCAGCAGCCAAGAGGTGGGAGCAATCGACTATGGCTACACCTTC. This encodes CASSQEVGAIDYGYTF.

The chain is built from TRBV15 and TRBJ2-5; TRBD1 aligns across 7 bases. V trimming: 1 base; J trimming: 4 bases; junction bases outside the gene matches: 0. The length of the CDR3 is 13 residues. Germline V lookup: CDR1 LNHNV, CDR2 YYDKDF (reference sequence). CDR3 in DNA: TGTGCCACCAGCAGAGCAGGGGGAGAGACCCAGTACTTC. It codes for CATSRAGGETQYF.